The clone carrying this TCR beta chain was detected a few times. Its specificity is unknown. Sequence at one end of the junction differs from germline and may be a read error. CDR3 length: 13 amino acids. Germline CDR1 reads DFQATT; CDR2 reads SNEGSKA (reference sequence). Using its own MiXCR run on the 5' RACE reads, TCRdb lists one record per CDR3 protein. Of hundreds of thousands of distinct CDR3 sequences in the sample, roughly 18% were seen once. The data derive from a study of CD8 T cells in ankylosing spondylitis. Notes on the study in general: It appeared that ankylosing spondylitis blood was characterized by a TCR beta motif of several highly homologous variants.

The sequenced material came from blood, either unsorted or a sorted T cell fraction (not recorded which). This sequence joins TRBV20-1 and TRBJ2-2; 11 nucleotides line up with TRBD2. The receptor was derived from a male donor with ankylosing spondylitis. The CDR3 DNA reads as TGCAGTACTAGCGGGAGCGACACCGGGGAGCTGTTTTTT. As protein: CSTSGSDTGELFF.